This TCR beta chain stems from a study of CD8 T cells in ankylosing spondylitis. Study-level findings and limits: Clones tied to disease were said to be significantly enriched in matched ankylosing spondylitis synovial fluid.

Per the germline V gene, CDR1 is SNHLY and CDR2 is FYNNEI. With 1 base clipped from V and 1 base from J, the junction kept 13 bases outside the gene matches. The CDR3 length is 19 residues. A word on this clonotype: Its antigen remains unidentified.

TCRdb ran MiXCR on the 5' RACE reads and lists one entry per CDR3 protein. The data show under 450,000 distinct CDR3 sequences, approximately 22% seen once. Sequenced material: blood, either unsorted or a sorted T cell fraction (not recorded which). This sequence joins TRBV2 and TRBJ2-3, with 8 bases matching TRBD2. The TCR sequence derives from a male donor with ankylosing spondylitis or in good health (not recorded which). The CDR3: CASSEGVLAGAPGTDTQYF. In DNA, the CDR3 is TGTGCCAGCAGTGAAGGAGTCCTAGCGGGCGCCCCCGGCACAGATACGCAGTATTTT. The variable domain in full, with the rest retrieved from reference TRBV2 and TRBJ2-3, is EPEVTQTPSHQVTQMGQEVILRCVPISNHLYFYWYRQILGQKVEFLVSFYNNEISEKSEIFDDQFSVERPDGSNFTLKIRSTKLEDSAMYFCASSEGVLAGAPGTDTQYFGPGTRLTVL.